The 15 T cell receptor beta chains below come from one sample, sequenced in a study of cytomegalovirus exposure and HLA in healthy donors. Amplification used 60 Vbeta primers and 13 Jbeta primers. Assay: immunoSEQ multiplex PCR; the TCRdb copy retains only in-frame clones and omits some. The table has 140,000 to 150,000 clones, roughly three quarters seen once. Sequenced: PBMCs. The origin of the receptors is a woman aged 40 to 49 in good health and CMV-seropositive.

This chain links TRBV30 with TRBJ2-3; D perhaps matches TRBD2 (7 bases). The V and J ends lost 4 bases and 6 bases respectively, with 14 bases between them. In germline, CDR1 is GTSNPN, CDR2 SVGIG (reference sequence). The CDR3 extends over 13 amino acids. The CDR3 nucleotides are TGTGCCTGGAAAGGCTGGGGGGGCGATACGCAGTATTTT. Protein product: CAWKGWGGDTQYF.

This clone turned up a few times. The rearrangement uses TRBV11-2 and TRBJ1-1; the D gene is possibly TRBD1 (5 bases). The V end was cut by 8 bases, the J end by 1 base, with 26 bases between. There are 18 residues in the CDR3. CDR1 SGHAT and CDR2 FQNNGV come from the germline V gene. CDR3 nucleotide sequence: TGTGCCAGCCACTCCCTGGGGAAACGTGGACACAAGAACACTGAAGCTTTCTTT. This translates into CASHSLGKRGHKNTEAFF.

For the CDR3, the DNA is TGCGCCAGCAGCTTGACCGGACAGGGGGGCAACGAGCAGTACTTC. This codes for CASSLTGQGGNEQYF. The chain employs TRBV5-1 and TRBJ2-7; 10 nucleotides match TRBD1. This CDR3 region has 15 residues. Germline V gene data show CDR1 as SGHRS and CDR2 as YFSETQ. The J segment lost 5 bases and the V segment lost 1 base, leaving 6 bases of the junction unmatched.

This rearrangement joins TRBV4-1 to TRBJ2-1, with TRBD1 identical over 7 bases. This CDR3 has 16 amino acids. The V gene end was trimmed by 1 base and the J gene end by 8 bases; junction bases not matched to a gene: 11. Germline-derived CDR1 and CDR2 are MGHRA and YSYEKL. The CDR3 protein is CASSQVGQGVLDEQFF. CDR3 DNA: TGCGCCAGCAGCCAAGTAGGCCAGGGGGTTTTGGATGAGCAGTTCTTC.

The V gene is TRBV2, the J gene TRBJ2-7; 7 positions match TRBD1. Germline V gives CDR1 SNHLY, CDR2 FYNNEI. This CDR3 region has 14 residues. Trimming took 7 bases from V and 0 from J; bases not matched to a gene: 6. The CDR3 DNA is TGTGCCAGCACCGCCGGGGACAGCTCCTACGAGCAGTACTTC. Protein: CASTAGDSSYEQYF.

The chain is built from TRBV5-1 and TRBJ2-5; possibly TRBD1 for D (7 bases). The CDR3 runs 15 residues. Germline CDR1 is SGHRS and CDR2 is YFSETQ. Trimming stripped 4 bases from V and 4 bases from J, with 17 bases between. The CDR3, as DNA: TGCGCCAGCAGCCGAGGAGGGGGCGGCCTAGAGACCCAGTACTTC. This gives the protein CASSRGGGGLETQYF.

This clone was found once. The chain has TRBV6-1 and TRBJ1-3, with D perhaps matching TRBD1 (5 bases). Germline V CDR1 and CDR2: MNHNS, SASEGT. This CDR3 is 13 amino acids long. The V end lost 3 bases, the J end lost 8 bases, and 11 bases lay between the germline ends. This CDR3 reads CASSDPGWDTIYF. In nucleotides, the CDR3 is TGTGCCAGCAGTGATCCAGGGTGGGACACCATATATTTT.

The genes are TRBV27 and TRBJ1-6; weak D call: TRBD1 (6 bases). The V gene's germline CDR1 is MNHEY and CDR2 SMNVEV (reference sequence). Deletions cut 4 bases from V and 4 bases from J, with 17 bases between. The CDR3 length is 17 residues. The CDR3 coding sequence is TGTGCCAGCAGTTCCCCTCTGACAGGAAGATATAATTCACCCCTCCACTTT. It translates to CASSSPLTGRYNSPLHF.

This chain uses TRBV27 with TRBJ1-1, with TRBD1 identical over 9 bases. V gave up 0 bases and J gave up 1 base; unmatched junction bases: 6. Germline V gene data show CDR1 as MNHEY and CDR2 as SMNVEV (reference sequence). There are 17 residues in the CDR3. The CDR3 spells CASSLSLPGQGNTEAFF. The CDR3 bases are TGTGCCAGCAGTTTATCACTACCGGGACAGGGGAACACTGAAGCTTTCTTT.

The chain combines TRBV20-1 with TRBJ2-7; possibly TRBD2 for D (5 bases). Germline lookup yields CDR1 DFQATT and CDR2 SNEGSKA (reference sequence). With 8 bases removed from V and 6 bases from J, the gap between germline ends came to 14 bases. The length of the CDR3 is 11 residues. CDR3 region: CSTNEGGEQYF. The DNA of the CDR3 is TGCAGTACCAACGAGGGCGGCGAGCAGTACTTC.

The genes are TRBV28 and TRBJ2-3, with a tentative D call TRBD2 (5 bases). CDR1 is MDHEN, CDR2 SYDVKM, per germline. Trimming cost V 2 bases and J 3 bases, with 15 bases left between them. The CDR3 contains 16 residues. The CDR3 sequence is CASSLLDSTGTDTQYF. Written as DNA, the CDR3 is TGTGCCAGCAGTTTACTGGATAGCACGGGAACAGATACGCAGTATTTT.

The V gene is TRBV11-2, the J gene TRBJ1-5; D ambiguous. Germline CDR1 is SGHAT and CDR2 is FQNNGV. The CDR3 runs 15 residues. V was trimmed by 5 bases and J by 2 bases, leaving 13 bases between them. The CDR3 region is CASSLGPHGNQPQHF. CDR3 nucleotides: TGTGCCAGCAGCCTAGGGCCACACGGCAATCAGCCCCAGCATTTT.

The chain combines TRBV28 with TRBJ2-3; TRBD2 aligns across 11 bases. With V trimmed by 10 bases and J by 7 bases, 10 bases remained unmatched. The length of the CDR3 is 14 residues. In germline, CDR1 is MDHEN, CDR2 SYDVKM. The CDR3 bases are TGTGCCACCACACCGCTAGCGGGGGGATATACGCAGTATTTT. This codes for CATTPLAGGYTQYF. The whole variable domain, filled in from reference TRBV28 and TRBJ2-3, reads DVKVTQSSRYLVKRTGEKVFLECVQDMDHENMFWYRQDPGLGLRLIYFSYDVKMKEKGDIPEGYSVSREKKERFSLILESASTNQTSMYLCATTPLAGGYTQYFGPGTRLTVL.

The chain uses TRBV5-4 and TRBJ1-2; D remains unclear. Germline values: CDR1 SGHNT, CDR2 YYREEE (reference sequence). CDR3 length equals 12 residues. V was trimmed by 4 bases and J by 4 bases, leaving 8 bases between them. CDR3 coding DNA: TGTGCCAGCAGCGAAGACACCTATGGCTACACCTTC. It yields the protein CASSEDTYGYTF.

The V gene is TRBV10-3, the J gene TRBJ1-6; TRBD1 is a possible D gene (5 bases). Germline V gene data show CDR1 as ENHRY and CDR2 as SYGVKD. There are 13 residues in the CDR3. The ends were cut back, 6 bases at V and 9 bases at J, with 12 bases in the middle. CDR3 sequence reads: CAISPRDTSPLHF. The CDR3 region has the DNA TGTGCCATCAGCCCCAGGGATACTTCACCCCTCCACTTT.